This is a list of T cell receptor beta chains from one sample in a study of T-cell reconstitution after alpha-beta-depleted transplantation in children. TCRdb reprocessed the PCR reads with MiXCR, giving one entry per CDR3 protein. The sample has 500,000 or so distinct CDR3 sequences; around a third are singletons. The specimen was PBMCs from the stem cell graft donor, collected from the stem cell graft. The receptors derive from a human donor who donated a stem cell graft to a child with aplastic anemia. Both conserved end residues are part of each CDR3. A D gene is named only where the DNA matches it firmly. Only some rows state a clone size, as once, few, many or a class for expanded clones.

NA,TRBD1,TRBJ2-2,TRBV6-2/TRBV6-3,TGTGCCAGCATCGACAGGGGTCTTAACACCGGGGAGCTGTTTTTT,CASIDRGLNTGELFF
NA,TRBD2,TRBJ2-7,TRBV5-1,TGCGCCAGCAGCTTATGGGACTCGGGAGGAACCGCCGAGCAGTACTTC,CASSLWDSGGTAEQYF
NA,NA,TRBJ1-1,TRBV20-1,TGCAGTGCTAAGGTGCCGGGGCTTATCATGCTGGCTTTCTTT,CSAKVPGLIMLAFF
few,TRBD2,TRBJ2-1,TRBV29-1,TGCAGCGTTGGGGCCCTAGCGGCCTACAATGAGCAGTTCTTC,CSVGALAAYNEQFF
few,NA,TRBJ1-2,TRBV30,TGTGCCTGGACAAGGGGGGAAATTGATGGCTACACCTTC,CAWTRGEIDGYTF
few,NA,TRBJ1-1,TRBV18,TGTGCCAGCTCACCGGACCAGGGCCGGAACACTGAAGCTTTCTTT,CASSPDQGRNTEAFF
few,NA,TRBJ2-5,TRBV20-1,TGCAGTGCTAGAGTTTCGCAGGGTCAAGAGACCCAGTACTTC,CSARVSQGQETQYF
few,NA,TRBJ1-5,TRBV7-6,TGTGCCAGCAGCTCCCTCGGACGGAATGTACCCCAGCATTTT,CASSSLGRNVPQHF
NA,NA,TRBJ2-2,TRBV27,TGTGCCTCCTCCTGGGAAAACACCGGGGAGCTGTTTTTT,CASSWENTGELFF
few,TRBD2,TRBJ2-7,TRBV20-1,TGCAGTGCGAATGGACTAGCCTTTCTCTACGAGCAGTACTTC,CSANGLAFLYEQYF
few,NA,TRBJ2-1,TRBV25-1,TGTGCCAGCAGTGCCTTGGACCAGGCGGGAAATGAGCAGTTCTTC,CASSALDQAGNEQFF
few,NA,TRBJ2-5,TRBV20-1,TGCAGTGCTAGCCGGCGAGGACGCCAAGAGACCCAGTACTTC,CSASRRGRQETQYF
NA,NA,TRBJ2-1,TRBV6-2/TRBV6-3,TGTGCCAGCAGTTACGGCTCGAACTACAATGAGCAGTTCTTC,CASSYGSNYNEQFF
NA,NA,TRBJ1-3,TRBV29-1,TGCAGCGTTGAACGGCGCACGGCCTCTGGAAACACCATATATTTT,CSVERRTASGNTIYF
NA,NA,TRBJ2-3,TRBV29-1,TGCAGCGTTGAAAAAGGCCGGGGCACAGATACGCAGTATTTT,CSVEKGRGTDTQYF
NA,TRBD1,TRBJ2-3,TRBV18,TGTGCCAGCTCACCCACACGGACAGGGATTGATACGCAGTATTTT,CASSPTRTGIDTQYF
many,NA,TRBJ2-3,TRBV6-1,TGTGCCAGCAGTGACGGGCCAGGCAAGAGGACAGATACGCAGTATTTT,CASSDGPGKRTDTQYF
NA,TRBD1,TRBJ1-4,TRBV30,TGTGCCTGGAGTGCGGACAGGTCCCCTGAAAAACTGTTTTTT,CAWSADRSPEKLFF
NA,TRBD1,TRBJ1-5,TRBV7-9,TGTGCCAGCAGCTGGGGACAGGGGAATAATCAGCCCCAGCATTTT,CASSWGQGNNQPQHF
NA,NA,TRBJ1-1,TRBV12-3/TRBV12-4,TGTGCCAGCACCTTAGGGGGATTTGCGGAAGCTTTCTTT,CASTLGGFAEAFF
NA,TRBD1,TRBJ2-1,TRBV7-6,TGTGCCAGCAGCTTCGTTCGGGACAGGGTCCATGAGCAGTTCTTC,CASSFVRDRVHEQFF
NA,NA,TRBJ1-5,TRBV12-3/TRBV12-4,TGTGCCAGCAGTTGGGGGGCGAGTCAGCCCCAGCATTTT,CASSWGASQPQHF
once,TRBD1,TRBJ2-2,TRBV4-2,TGTGCCAGCAGCCAAGATACGGGACAGGGGGCCGGGGAGCTGTTTTTT,CASSQDTGQGAGELFF
NA,NA,TRBJ1-1,TRBV28,TGTGCCAGCACCCCTCCTGAAGCTTTCTTT,CASTPPEAFF
few,TRBD2,TRBJ2-7,TRBV29-1,TGCAGCGTTGAACACGACGGGGGGTCCTACGAGCAGTACTTC,CSVEHDGGSYEQYF
NA,NA,TRBJ2-6,TRBV6-2/TRBV6-3,TGTGCCAGCAACCTAAACGCAGGGTCTGGGGCCAACGTCCTGACTTTC,CASNLNAGSGANVLTF
NA,TRBD2,TRBJ2-1,TRBV20-1,TGCAGTGCTAGTACCGCGTGGAGCGGGGATGAGCAGTTCTTC,CSASTAWSGDEQFF
few,NA,TRBJ2-1,TRBV20-1,TGCAGTGCTAGAAGACAACGTCCAAACAATGAGCAGTTCTTC,CSARRQRPNNEQFF
few,TRBD2,TRBJ2-3,TRBV29-1,TGCAGCGTTGAAAATATGGCTAGCGGGAGCTGGAGCACAGATACGCAGTATTTT,CSVENMASGSWSTDTQYF
few,NA,TRBJ2-3,TRBV7-3,TGTGCCAGCAGCCACCTAGGTTCCACAGATACGCAGTATTTT,CASSHLGSTDTQYF
NA,NA,TRBJ1-5,TRBV7-3,TGTGCCAGCAGCCGACAAGCGGGTCAGCCCCAGCATTTT,CASSRQAGQPQHF
NA,NA,TRBJ2-1,TRBV9,TGTGCCAGCAGCGGCGGACCACGTATTGAGCAGTTCTTC,CASSGGPRIEQFF
few,NA,TRBJ1-1,TRBV12-5,TGTGCTAGTGGTTTGGCAACCGGGGGTTTGAACACTGAAGCTTTCTTT,CASGLATGGLNTEAFF
NA,NA,TRBJ1-2,TRBV24-1,TGTGCCACCAGTGATCGTGGAGAGAGCTATGGCTACACCTTC,CATSDRGESYGYTF
few,NA,TRBJ2-1,TRBV20-1,TGCAGTGCAGCTCGGGCAGAGAGGGGCAATGAGCAGTTCTTC,CSAARAERGNEQFF
few,NA,TRBJ1-6,TRBV7-3,TGTGCCAGCAGCCACCGACGAGGAGAGGCCCTCCACTTT,CASSHRRGEALHF
once,NA,TRBJ2-7,TRBV7-2,TGTGCCAGCAGCTTGGGGAACAAGGGGCGCCTTTCCTACGAGCAGTACTTC,CASSLGNKGRLSYEQYF
NA,NA,TRBJ2-4,TRBV28,TGTGCCAGCAGTTTCCTACGAGGTCGAGACATTCAGTACTTC,CASSFLRGRDIQYF
few,NA,TRBJ2-3,TRBV15,TGTGCCACCAGCAGACTTGTCCCCAGCACAGATACGCAGTATTTT,CATSRLVPSTDTQYF
NA,TRBD2,TRBJ2-1,TRBV11-1,TGTGCCAGCAGCTTAGCCGGGACTAGCGGGACCTTAAATAAATTTCAGGTTGAGCAGTTCTTC,CASSLAGTSGTLNKFQVEQFF
few,TRBD1,TRBJ2-1,TRBV29-1,TGCAGCGTTGTTCGGACAGGGTTTCCCGATGAGCAGTTCTTC,CSVVRTGFPDEQFF
few,TRBD1,TRBJ2-5,TRBV9,TGTGCCAGCAGCGCCGGGACAGGGGTGCAAGAGACCCAGTACTTC,CASSAGTGVQETQYF
NA,NA,TRBJ1-1,TRBV7-9,TGTGCCAGCAGCCCTCACGGTGAAGCTTTCTTT,CASSPHGEAFF
NA,NA,TRBJ1-1,TRBV7-6,TGTGCCAGCAGCTTTAGAACAGTAGACACTGAAGCTTTCTTT,CASSFRTVDTEAFF
NA,NA,TRBJ1-4,TRBV30,TGTGCCTGGAGTGTCCCGGGGGGGACTACTAATGAAAAACTGTTTTTT,CAWSVPGGTTNEKLFF
NA,TRBD1,TRBJ1-6,TRBV6-2/TRBV6-3,TGTGCCAGCAGTTATCTGGGACAGGCTCTTCATTCACCCCTCCACTTT,CASSYLGQALHSPLHF
few,NA,TRBJ2-7,TRBV7-2,TGTGCCAGCAGCCCAGCCGGGACCAATTCCCGGCAGTACTTC,CASSPAGTNSRQYF
NA,TRBD1,TRBJ1-1,TRBV7-9,TGTGCCAGCAGCCGGGACAGGGGGATGAACACTGAAGCTTTCTTT,CASSRDRGMNTEAFF
few,NA,TRBJ2-3,TRBV15,TGTGCCACCAGCAGAGTAAGGGAGGCAGACACTAGCACAGATACGCAGTATTTT,CATSRVREADTSTDTQYF
NA,NA,TRBJ2-1,TRBV20-1,TGCAGTTGTGCTAGTTATGGAAGTTATGAGCAGTTCTTC,CSCASYGSYEQFF
NA,NA,TRBJ2-3,TRBV7-8,TGTGCCAGCAGCTTCACGGTACGGGCAGATACGCAGTATTTT,CASSFTVRADTQYF